One sample yielded the 13 T cell receptor beta chains listed below, sequenced in a study of cytomegalovirus exposure and HLA in healthy donors. Primers included in the PCR were 60 Vbeta and 13 Jbeta primers. The table came from immunoSEQ multiplex PCR; TCRdb's copy has only in-frame clones and leaves some out. The data show 150,000 to 180,000 clones, 65% to 75% seen once. Sequences were obtained from PBMCs. The origin of the receptors is a man aged 18 to 35 in good health and CMV-seronegative.

This clone was observed a single time. The chain is built from TRBV11-2 and TRBJ1-2, with D unclear. Germline-derived CDR1 and CDR2 are SGHAT and FQNNGV. The CDR3 spans 15 residues. Trimming pared 0 bases from V and 5 bases from J, leaving 13 bases between. The CDR3 region is CASSLDFSARYGYTF. The CDR3 region has the DNA TGTGCCAGCAGCTTAGATTTTTCTGCGAGATATGGCTACACCTTC.

The rearrangement links TRBV4-1 to TRBJ2-4, with 12 bases fitting TRBD1. The ends lost 8 bases at V and 3 bases at J; junction bases unmatched: 20. Germline V gives CDR1 MGHRA, CDR2 YSYEKL. This CDR3 is built from 20 residues. Here the CDR3 reads CASSESSGTGGGGSKNIQYF. Written as DNA, the CDR3 is TGCGCCAGCTCTGAATCCTCCGGGACAGGGGGCGGAGGGAGCAAAAACATTCAGTACTTC.

The rearrangement joins TRBV27 to TRBJ2-7, with D tentatively TRBD1 (6 bases). Germline V CDR1 and CDR2: MNHEY, SMNVEV (reference sequence). The CDR3 is 15 residues long. V shed 0 bases and J shed 3 bases, with 12 bases lying between them. CDR3: CASSLSAGELYEQYF. DNA for the CDR3: TGTGCCAGCAGTTTATCGGCAGGGGAGCTCTACGAGCAGTACTTC.

This clone was counted between two and nine times. The genes are TRBV5-1 and TRBJ2-2; no clear D gene. Germline values: CDR1 SGHRS, CDR2 YFSETQ. This CDR3 spans 12 amino acids. The ends were cut back, 3 bases at V and 5 bases at J, with 5 bases in the middle. DNA of the CDR3: TGCGCCAGCAGCTCTCGGACCGGGGAGCTGTTTTTT. Amino acid sequence: CASSSRTGELFF.

J is TRBJ1-1 and V is TRBV20-1, with D possibly matching TRBD1 (5 bases). Germline V gene sequence: CDR1 DFQATT, CDR2 SNEGSKA (reference sequence). Trimming took off 2 bases at V and 7 bases at J, with 8 bases between the two ends. The CDR3 length is 11 residues. For the CDR3, the DNA is TGCAGTGCTAGAAAGACAGTTGAAGCTTTCTTT. This translates into CSARKTVEAFF.

As concerns this clone: A junction end diverges from the germline sequence, so it may reflect a read error. V gene TRBV29-1 combines with J gene TRBJ2-6; 12 nucleotides align to TRBD1. Germline CDR1 reads SQVTM; CDR2 reads ANQGSEA. The CDR3 runs to 15 residues. In DNA, the CDR3 is TGCAGCGTAGGGACAGGGGGCGATGGGGCCAACGGCCTGACTTTC. Amino acid sequence: CSVGTGGDGANGLTF. The full variable domain, completed using reference TRBV29-1 and TRBJ2-6, is SAVISQKPSRDICQRGTSLTIQCQVDSQVTMMFWYRQQPGQSLTLIATANQGSEATYESGFVIDKFPISRPNLTFSTLTVSNMSPEDSSIYLCSVGTGGDGANGLTFGAGSRLTVL.

The chain couples TRBV5-4 to TRBJ1-6; 7 positions agree with TRBD1. The junction had 3 bases not matched to a gene; V was cut back by 4 bases and J by 2 bases. In germline, CDR1 is SGHNT, CDR2 YYREEE (reference sequence). CDR3 length: 15 amino acids. Here the CDR3 DNA reads TGTGCCAGCAGCCCTACAGGGGCCTATAATTCACCCCTCCACTTT. Residues: CASSPTGAYNSPLHF.

The V and J genes are TRBV19 and TRBJ2-7; D unclear. The CDR3 runs to 15 residues. Trimming took 3 bases from V and 1 from J, leaving 13 bases between them. Germline V lookup: CDR1 LNHDA, CDR2 SQIVND (reference sequence). The CDR3 loop reads CASSISPGYSYEQYF. For the CDR3, the DNA is TGTGCCAGTAGTATTTCCCCAGGTTATTCCTACGAGCAGTACTTC.

This clone was counted a few times. The chain is built from TRBV6-4 and TRBJ2-3; 9 bases are a match to TRBD2. J was trimmed by 11 bases and V by 0 bases; bases with no gene match: 9. The CDR3 is 15 residues long. Germline V lookup: CDR1 MRHNA, CDR2 SNTAGT. Written as DNA, the CDR3 is TGTGCCAGCAGTGACTCGAGTCAGCTAGCGGGGTGGCAGTATTTT. This sequence encodes CASSDSSQLAGWQYF.

The V gene is TRBV9, the J gene TRBJ2-2, with no clear D. The CDR3 consists of 16 residues. Germline CDR1 is SGDLS and CDR2 is YYNGEE. Trimming removed 0 bases at V and 4 bases at J, with 13 bases between. The CDR3 DNA follows: TGTGCCAGCAGCGTAGGTCTAAACCCGGGCACCGGGGAGCTGTTTTTT. This sequence encodes CASSVGLNPGTGELFF.

This rearrangement joins TRBV18 to TRBJ2-1; 10 nucleotides align to TRBD1. The CDR3 has 15 amino acids. Germline CDR1 and CDR2: KGHSH and LQKENI. V shed 3 bases, J shed 7 bases, and the junction held 6 bases outside the gene matches. The CDR3 DNA follows: TGTGCCAGCTCACCTGGACAGGGGGGTGATAATGAGCAGTTCTTC. This sequence encodes CASSPGQGGDNEQFF.

The chain carries TRBV18 and TRBJ1-5; TRBD1 is a possible D gene (5 bases). V lost 1 base to trimming and J lost 5 bases, with 9 bases between them. The CDR3 is 14 residues long. CDR1 is KGHSH and CDR2 is LQKENI in the germline V gene. CDR3 DNA: TGTGCCAGCTCACCACAGGGAGGGGATCAGCCCCAGCATTTT. Protein product: CASSPQGGDQPQHF.

The chain couples TRBV19 to TRBJ2-1; 9 positions match TRBD2. This CDR3 has 16 amino acids. Germline V gives CDR1 LNHDA, CDR2 SQIVND (reference sequence). V dropped 0 bases and J dropped 7; count of bases not matched to a gene: 7. CDR3 coding DNA: TGTGCCAGTAGTATAGAGCCTAGCGGGGTGCGGAATGAGCAGTTCTTC. Residues: CASSIEPSGVRNEQFF.